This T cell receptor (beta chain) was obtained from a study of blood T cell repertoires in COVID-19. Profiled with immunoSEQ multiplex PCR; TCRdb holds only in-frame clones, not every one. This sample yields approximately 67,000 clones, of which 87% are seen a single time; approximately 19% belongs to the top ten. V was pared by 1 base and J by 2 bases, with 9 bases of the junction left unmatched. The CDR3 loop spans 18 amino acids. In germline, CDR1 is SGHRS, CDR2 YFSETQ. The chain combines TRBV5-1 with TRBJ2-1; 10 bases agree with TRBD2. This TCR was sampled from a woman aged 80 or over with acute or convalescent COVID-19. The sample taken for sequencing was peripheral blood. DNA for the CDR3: TGCGCCAGCAGCTTGTCGTCTTCCGGACTAGCGGCCTACAATGAGCAGTTCTTC. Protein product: CASSLSSSGLAAYNEQFF.